Only one count was recorded for the clone carrying this T cell receptor (beta chain). Its specificity is unknown. The V gene lost 6 bases and the J gene lost 3 bases, with 11 bases spanning the gap. This CDR3 has 12 amino acids. The germline V gene encodes CDR1 SQVTM and CDR2 ANQGSEA. The data belong to a study of blood T cells in healthy people across ages. Study conclusions and caveats: Relative to aged donors, long-lived donors carried more naive CD4+ cells and displayed higher diversity. Unsorted PBMCs ruled out conclusive naive versus antigen-experienced comparison.

Caucasian, healthy and from Russia, the donors were aged between about 6 and 90. A second PCR, run for roughly 7 to 12 cycles, used a sample-barcoded 5' primer plus a J-beta primer mix. TCRdb re-analysed the 5' RACE reads in MiXCR, keeping a single row per CDR3 protein. The sample has 800,000 or so distinct CDR3 sequences, about 42% seen once. This chain uses TRBV29-1 with TRBJ1-2; D is unclear. This TCR was recovered from an elderly man in good health. The sample taken for sequencing was blood. The CDR3 bases are TGCAGCGTCGAAACAGATTACTATGGCTACACCTTC. This gives the protein CSVETDYYGYTF.